Below are 9 T cell receptor beta chains sequenced from a single sample in a study of T cell repertoires in cytomegalovirus infection. TCRdb reprocessed the reads with MiXCR, giving one entry per CDR3 protein. The sample lists around 120,000 distinct CDR3 sequences; roughly 8.2% were seen once. The material sequenced was PBMCs. Receptor source: a human donor in good health (CMV status not recorded). Some clones in this sample may be carry-over from other donors' samples.

Ten or more counts support this clonotype. This chain links TRBV5-1 with TRBJ1-1; 11 bases are a match to TRBD1. Trimming at V came to 4 bases and at J to 5 bases, leaving 13 bases not matched to a gene. This CDR3 comprises 17 residues. CDR1 and CDR2 (germline): SGHRS, YFSETQ. In nucleotides, the CDR3 is TGCGCCAGCAGCAAGAGCGGACAGGGGGCGCGAGAAACTGAAGCTTTCTTT. Translation: CASSKSGQGARETEAFF.

This clonotype showed up many times. J is TRBJ2-7 and V is TRBV7-8; D not resolved. From germline, CDR1 is SGHVS and CDR2 FQNEAQ. CDR3 length: 13 amino acids. V dropped 5 bases and J dropped 6 bases, with 14 bases sitting between them. The CDR3 reads CASSPLAAGEQYF. The CDR3 DNA reads TGTGCCAGCAGCCCCCTCGCAGCCGGCGAGCAGTACTTC.

This chain's CDR3 is CASSWALGGVEAFF. DNA of the CDR3: TGTGCCAGCAGTTGGGCCCTGGGAGGGGTCGAAGCTTTCTTT. The V gene is TRBV28, the J gene TRBJ1-1, with TRBD1 as a possible D gene (5 bases). Germline V CDR1 and CDR2: MDHEN, SYDVKM. Trimming stripped 4 bases from V and 8 bases from J, with 17 bases between. This CDR3 has 14 amino acids.

This clonotype was detected ten times or more. The chain combines TRBV7-9 with TRBJ1-1; the D is unclear. Germline assignment: CDR1 SEHNR and CDR2 FQNEAQ (reference sequence). V was shortened by 5 bases and J by 2 bases, with 6 bases between the two germline ends. The CDR3 extends over 12 amino acids. As DNA, the CDR3 is TGTGCCAGCAGCATACTCAACACTGAAGCTTTCTTT. Translation: CASSILNTEAFF.

This clonotype turned up a few times. This sequence joins TRBV19 and TRBJ1-2; weak D call: TRBD1 (6 bases). Germline V lookup: CDR1 LNHDA, CDR2 SQIVND (reference sequence). This CDR3 is built from 17 residues. V shed 6 bases and J shed 3 bases, with 23 bases lying between them. The CDR3 bases are TGTGCCAGTAGCCCCAGGGGTCAGGGGCCGAAGGACTATGGCTACACCTTC. Its protein is CASSPRGQGPKDYGYTF.

This clonotype has just a few counts. V and J are TRBV2 and TRBJ2-1, with 9 bases aligning to TRBD2. In germline, CDR1 is SNHLY, CDR2 FYNNEI. The V gene end was trimmed by 4 bases and the J gene end by 8 bases; junction bases not matched to a gene: 6. The CDR3 spans 14 residues. CDR3 coding DNA: TGTGCCAGCAGTGTTAAGCGGGGGGCCCATGAGCAGTTCTTC. Protein sequence: CASSVKRGAHEQFF.

This clonotype has a handful of counts. The chain uses TRBV29-1 and TRBJ1-2; TRBD1 is a possible D gene (6 bases). The CDR3 is 12 amino acids. Between the trimmed V and J ends, which lost 6 bases and 4 bases, there was a span of 12 bases. The germline gives CDR1 SQVTM, CDR2 ANQGSEA. The CDR3 region has the DNA TGCAGCGTGATGAGGGGGACCTATGGCTACACCTTC. Its protein product is CSVMRGTYGYTF. Complete variable domain (other parts from reference TRBV29-1 and TRBJ1-2): SAVISQKPSRDICQRGTSLTIQCQVDSQVTMMFWYRQQPGQSLTLIATANQGSEATYESGFVIDKFPISRPNLTFSTLTVSNMSPEDSSIYLCSVMRGTYGYTFGSGTRLTVV.

This clonotype was seen only a few times. This sequence joins TRBV9 and TRBJ2-3, with D possibly being TRBD2 (6 bases). CDR3 length equals 15 residues. From germline, CDR1 is SGDLS and CDR2 YYNGEE. With 0 bases removed from V and 0 bases from J, the gap between germline ends came to 8 bases. The CDR3 nucleotides read TGTGCCAGCAGCGTAGAAGGAGGGAGCACAGATACGCAGTATTTT. Its protein product is CASSVEGGSTDTQYF. The full variable domain, its missing parts supplied by reference TRBV9 and TRBJ2-3, is DSGVTQTPKHLITATGQRVTLRCSPRSGDLSVYWYQQSLDQGLQFLIQYYNGEERAKGNILERFSAQQFPDLHSELNLSSLELGDSALYFCASSVEGGSTDTQYFGPGTRLTVL.

This clonotype was counted at least ten times. The chain is built from TRBV19 and TRBJ1-2, with 7 bases aligning to TRBD1. This CDR3 comprises 14 residues. Germline V gene sequence: CDR1 LNHDA, CDR2 SQIVND (reference sequence). The trim removed 7 bases at V and 8 bases at J, leaving 13 bases unmatched. The CDR3 DNA sequence: TGTGCCAGTAACGACGACAGGGCACGGGTCGGCTACACCTTC. Its translation is CASNDDRARVGYTF.